The 9 T cell receptor beta chains presented below share a single source sample, sequenced in a study of T cell responses to AZD1222 COVID-19 vaccine. Only in-frame clones appear in the TCRdb table, and some are missing; sequencing was by immunoSEQ multiplex PCR. The repertoire has approximately 94,000 clones, over 75% of them found once; the top ten carry 4.2%. Sequencing used peripheral blood, obtained on day 0 of MenACWY control vaccination. The receptors derive from an adult in good health.

J is TRBJ2-5 and V is TRBV5-1; perhaps D is TRBD1 or TRBD2 (5 bases each). Trimming took off 5 bases at V and 1 base at J, with 12 bases between the two ends. The germline CDR1 and CDR2 sequences are SGHRS and YFSETQ. The CDR3 loop spans 14 amino acids. Written as DNA, the CDR3 is TGCGCCAGCAGAAGGGACGGACCCCAAGAGACCCAGTACTTC. This sequence encodes CASRRDGPQETQYF.

This clone appeared once. The chain joins TRBV7-2 to TRBJ1-2, with D uncertain. From germline, CDR1 is SGHTA and CDR2 FQGNSA. Trimming removed 2 bases from V and 8 bases from J, with 18 bases in between. The CDR3 covers 15 residues. CDR3 sequence (DNA): TGTGCCAGCAGCTTAATCCCCCCAGCGACCGGGGGCTACACCTTC. It codes for CASSLIPPATGGYTF.

This clone has only a few counts. This chain links TRBV5-1 with TRBJ1-3; possible D gene TRBD1, 5 bases. CDR1 is SGHRS and CDR2 is YFSETQ in the germline V gene. The CDR3 has 19 residues. Between the trimmed V and J ends, which lost 1 base and 2 bases, there was a span of 22 bases. The CDR3 coding sequence is TGCGCCAGCAGCTTGTTTGAGCCTCGAGACAGTACGGCTGGAAACACCATATATTTT. Amino acids: CASSLFEPRDSTAGNTIYF.

This chain links TRBV5-8 with TRBJ2-7; D is uncertain. Trimming removed 4 bases from V and 2 bases from J, with 13 bases in between. The CDR3 totals 14 residues. Germline CDR1 is SGHTS and CDR2 is YDEGEE. CDR3 loop: CASSPSRGTYEQYF. The CDR3 DNA reads TGTGCCAGCAGCCCGAGCCGAGGAACCTACGAGCAGTACTTC.

This rearrangement joins TRBV12-3 or TRBV12-4 to TRBJ1-4; D not resolved. This CDR3 comprises 13 residues. Between the trimmed V and J ends, which lost 7 bases and 8 bases, there was a span of 14 bases. The DNA for the CDR3 is TGTGCCAGCACGCAAGGAGATTGGGAAAAACTGTTTTTT. Translation gives CASTQGDWEKLFF.

The V gene is TRBV3-1 (or the pseudogene TRBV3-2), the J gene TRBJ1-6; D remains ambiguous. The germline V gene has CDR1 LGHDT and CDR2 YNNKEL (reference sequence). V was clipped by 1 base and J by 6 bases, with 4 bases between them. This CDR3 is 13 amino acids long. The CDR3 DNA follows: TGTGCCAGCAGCCAAGGAACTAATTCACCCCTCCACTTT. Translation gives CASSQGTNSPLHF.

For the CDR3, the DNA is TGTGCCAGCTCACGGGACAGGGGAGAGACCCAGTACTTC. This sequence encodes CASSRDRGETQYF. The genes are TRBV18 and TRBJ2-5; 10 bases fit TRBD1. The CDR3 has 13 amino acids. The V gene's germline CDR1 is KGHSH and CDR2 LQKENI. V gave up 4 bases and J gave up 4 bases; unmatched junction bases: 0.

The chain couples TRBV7-2 to TRBJ1-2; perhaps TRBD1 as D (6 bases). V was cut by 3 bases and J by 8 bases, with 16 bases left in between. Germline lookup yields CDR1 SGHTA and CDR2 FQGNSA. CDR3 length: 14 amino acids. CDR3 residues: CASSFRQEARGYTF. The DNA of the CDR3 is TGTGCCAGCAGCTTCCGACAGGAAGCCCGGGGCTACACCTTC. The full variable domain, in which reference TRBV7-2 and TRBJ1-2 provide the parts outside the CDR3, is GAGVSQSPSNKVTEKGKDVELRCDPISGHTALYWYRQSLGQGLEFLIYFQGNSAPDKSGLPSDRFSAERTGGSVSTLTIQRTQQEDSAVYLCASSFRQEARGYTFGSGTRLTVV.

The rearrangement joins TRBV2 to TRBJ2-3; D uncertain. The CDR3 has 13 residues. The V and J ends lost 7 bases and 0 bases respectively, with 8 bases between them. Germline V lookup: CDR1 SNHLY, CDR2 FYNNEI. CDR3 loop: CASTAESTDTQYF. CDR3 coding DNA: TGTGCCAGCACCGCGGAGAGCACAGATACGCAGTATTTT.